Each of the 13 T cell receptor beta chains below was sequenced from the same sample in a study of blood T cell repertoires in COVID-19. Only in-frame clones appear in the TCRdb table, and some are missing; sequencing was by immunoSEQ multiplex PCR. This table has some 400,000 clones, 87% appearing once. Sequencing was performed on peripheral blood. Receptors were obtained from a woman aged 55-70 years with COVID-19, enrolled during active disease.

The chain links TRBV18 to TRBJ1-1; possibly TRBD1 for D (6 bases). The CDR3 loop spans 12 amino acids. The V end was cut by 4 bases, the J end by 5 bases, with 8 bases between. Germline V CDR1 and CDR2: KGHSH, LQKENI. The CDR3 region has the DNA TGTGCCAGCTCACTACAGGGTACTGAAGCTTTCTTT. It encodes CASSLQGTEAFF.

The chain recombines TRBV5-1 with TRBJ2-5, with D possibly TRBD1 on 5 matching bases. V was pared by 0 bases and J by 2 bases, with 8 bases between. Per the germline V gene, CDR1 is SGHRS and CDR2 is YFSETQ. This CDR3 is 14 amino acids long. The CDR3 loop is CASSLAQAQETQYF. The CDR3, as DNA: TGCGCCAGCAGCTTGGCACAGGCGCAAGAGACCCAGTACTTC.

This chain links TRBV9 with TRBJ2-1, with TRBD1 as a possible D gene (5 bases). Germline loops: CDR1 SGDLS, CDR2 YYNGEE. Deletions cut 1 base from V and 0 bases from J, with 11 bases between. CDR3 size: 16 residues. CDR3 nucleotides: TGTGCCAGCAGCGTAAAGGGGCGAGGCTCCTACAATGAGCAGTTCTTC. Translation gives CASSVKGRGSYNEQFF.

The rearrangement links TRBV3-1 (or the pseudogene TRBV3-2) to TRBJ2-1, with D perhaps matching TRBD2 (5 bases). The CDR3 totals 15 residues. The germline V gene encodes CDR1 LGHDT and CDR2 YNNKEL (reference sequence). The V end lost 3 bases, the J end lost 0 bases, and 9 bases lay between the germline ends. DNA of the CDR3: TGTGCCAGCAGCCAGGACTTTTACTCCTACAATGAGCAGTTCTTC. Its translation: CASSQDFYSYNEQFF.

The chain joins TRBV28 to TRBJ2-6; perhaps TRBD2 as D (8 bases). The CDR3 length is 17 residues. Trimming pared 4 bases from V and 2 bases from J, leaving 15 bases between. Per germline, CDR1 MDHEN and CDR2 SYDVKM. As DNA, the CDR3 is TGTGCCAGCAGTTCCCGGGAGGGGGCAGCTGGGGCCAACGTCCTGACTTTC. Translation gives CASSSREGAAGANVLTF.

The rearrangement links TRBV28 to TRBJ2-6, with D perhaps matching TRBD2 (6 bases). The V gene's germline CDR1 is MDHEN and CDR2 SYDVKM. CDR3 length: 15 residues. The germline V and J ends were trimmed by 5 bases and 2 bases, with 10 bases remaining between them. In DNA, the CDR3 is TGTGCCAGCAGTCCAACGGGGGCTGGGGCCAACGTCCTGACTTTC. This codes for CASSPTGAGANVLTF.

The chain uses TRBV29-1 and TRBJ1-2; D not resolved. The CDR3 totals 11 residues. Trimming shortened V by 6 bases and J by 8 bases, and 13 bases separated the two germline ends. The V gene's germline CDR1 is SQVTM and CDR2 ANQGSEA. Here the CDR3 DNA reads TGCAGCGTGCAAGCTCCTCAAGGCTACACCTTC. Its translation: CSVQAPQGYTF. The full variable domain, with the rest looked up from reference TRBV29-1 and TRBJ1-2, is SAVISQKPSRDICQRGTSLTIQCQVDSQVTMMFWYRQQPGQSLTLIATANQGSEATYESGFVIDKFPISRPNLTFSTLTVSNMSPEDSSIYLCSVQAPQGYTFGSGTRLTVV.

The V and J genes are TRBV5-1 and TRBJ1-2; 9 positions agree with TRBD1. There are 16 residues in the CDR3. Losses at the gene ends were 4 bases for V and 1 base for J; bases not matched to a gene: 8. CDR1 is SGHRS, CDR2 YFSETQ, per germline. This chain's CDR3 is CASSTYRTGVNYGYTF. In DNA form, the CDR3 reads TGCGCCAGCAGCACCTACCGGACAGGGGTTAACTATGGCTACACCTTC.

The J gene is TRBJ1-2, the V gene TRBV24-1; 8 bases match TRBD1. Trimming took 7 bases from V and 3 from J; bases not matched to a gene: 6. The CDR3 is made up of 14 amino acids. Germline V gene sequence: CDR1 KGHDR, CDR2 SFDVKD. CDR3 nucleotides: TGTGCCACCAGCTCAGGGGGCGCCGACTATGGCTACACCTTC. Amino acids: CATSSGGADYGYTF.

The V and J genes are TRBV5-1 and TRBJ2-1; perhaps TRBD1 as D (6 bases). This CDR3 has 16 residues. Per the germline V gene, CDR1 is SGHRS and CDR2 is YFSETQ. V was shortened by 0 bases and J by 4 bases, with 14 bases between the two germline ends. The CDR3 sequence: CASSLGDTGLYNEQFF. DNA of the CDR3: TGCGCCAGCAGCTTGGGGGACACCGGGCTATACAATGAGCAGTTCTTC.

This rearrangement joins TRBV19 to TRBJ1-2; no firm D call. Germline V CDR1 and CDR2: LNHDA, SQIVND (reference sequence). V lost 5 bases to trimming and J lost 1 base, with 14 bases between them. The CDR3 extends over 15 amino acids. The CDR3 DNA follows: TGTGCCAGTAGTGTATTCGGGGATAATAACTATGGCTACACCTTC. It specifies CASSVFGDNNYGYTF.

The V gene is TRBV7-9, the J gene TRBJ2-4; TRBD1 agrees at 8 bases. After removal of 0 bases from V and 0 bases from J, the junction contained 1 base not matched to a gene. CDR1 and CDR2 from the germline V gene are SEHNR and FQNEAQ (reference sequence). The CDR3 has 16 amino acids. CDR3 DNA sequence: TGTGCCAGCAGCTTAGCACAGGGGGTAGCCAAAAACATTCAGTACTTC. This encodes CASSLAQGVAKNIQYF.

This chain joins TRBV13 and TRBJ2-3; 7 bases line up with TRBD1. Germline V CDR1 and CDR2: PRHDT, FYEKMQ (reference sequence). The CDR3 is 14 amino acids. J gave up 6 bases and V 3 bases, and 6 bases lay outside the gene matches. This chain's CDR3 is CASSFRTGSDTQYF. The CDR3, as DNA: TGTGCCAGCAGCTTCCGGACAGGTTCGGATACGCAGTATTTT.